The 5 T cell receptor beta chains below come from one sample, sequenced in a study of cytomegalovirus exposure and HLA in healthy donors. PCR involved 60 Vbeta and 13 Jbeta primers. Method: immunoSEQ multiplex PCR; TCRdb's copy keeps in-frame clones and lacks some. The sample consists of 50,000 to 65,000 clones, about 73% of them appearing once. Material: PBMCs. The receptors come from a man between 18 and 35 years old in good health and CMV-seronegative.

This clone was seen just once. The chain recombines TRBV6-1 with TRBJ1-5; 10 positions match TRBD1. The CDR3 totals 14 residues. Germline-derived CDR1 and CDR2 are MNHNS and SASEGT. V shed 4 bases, J shed 6 bases, and the junction held 3 bases outside the gene matches. The CDR3: CASSGGQGFQPQHF. For the CDR3, the DNA is TGTGCCAGCAGTGGGGGACAGGGGTTTCAGCCCCAGCATTTT.

V is TRBV7-6 and J is TRBJ1-1, with D possibly being TRBD1 (5 bases). This CDR3 has 17 amino acids. V lost 2 bases and J 4 bases, leaving 20 bases between the germline ends. Germline CDR1 SGHVS, CDR2 FNYEAQ. CDR3 in amino acids: CASSLSVGGVKGTEAFF. The CDR3 coding sequence is TGTGCCAGCAGCTTATCGGTTGGGGGGGTGAAGGGCACTGAAGCTTTCTTT.

In this sample, this clone turned up once. The chain carries TRBV7-9 and TRBJ2-4; 7 bases are shared with TRBD1. This CDR3 spans 14 amino acids. Germline-derived CDR1 and CDR2 are SEHNR and FQNEAQ (reference sequence). Trimming took 5 bases from V and 5 from J; bases not matched to a gene: 6. The CDR3 loop reads CASSKTGTENIQYF. In nucleotides, the CDR3 is TGTGCCAGCAGCAAAACCGGGACAGAAAACATTCAGTACTTC.

This clone was counted only a few times. V gene TRBV7-2 combines with J gene TRBJ2-5; a weak D match, TRBD1 (5 bases). V lost 5 bases and J 5 bases, leaving 12 bases between the germline ends. The germline CDR1 and CDR2 sequences are SGHTA and FQGNSA. This CDR3 spans 13 amino acids. The CDR3 sequence: CASSQGFAETQYF. The CDR3 DNA reads TGTGCCAGCAGCCAGGGATTCGCGGAGACCCAGTACTTC.

The chain joins TRBV6-5 to TRBJ1-5; possible D gene TRBD1, 6 bases. V was pared by 6 bases and J by 10 bases, with 22 bases between. Germline V CDR1 and CDR2: MNHEY, SVGAGI. The CDR3 extends over 15 amino acids. The CDR3 DNA reads as TGTGCCAGCAGCCCCGGGACACCGGGTTGGTATCCCCAGCATTTT. Protein product: CASSPGTPGWYPQHF.